This entry concerns a single T cell receptor beta chain. These data originate in a study of T cell changes during pregnancy in multiple sclerosis. The protocol was immunoSEQ multiplex PCR, while the TCRdb copy is restricted to in-frame clones and leaves out a portion. Of about 67,000 clones in the sample, 75% to 95% were seen once. After removal of 4 bases from V and 2 bases from J, the junction contained 2 bases not matched to a gene. The germline gives CDR1 SGHVS, CDR2 FNYEAQ. CDR3 length equals 15 residues. The chain carries TRBV7-6 and TRBJ2-2; 9 bases align to TRBD1. The source of this sequence is a female donor with multiple sclerosis, enrolled in a pregnancy study. The source material was peripheral blood, sampled in the third trimester of pregnancy. The CDR3 DNA follows: TGTGCCAGCAGCTGGGGACAGGGAAACACCGGGGAGCTGTTTTTT. It translates to CASSWGQGNTGELFF.